What follows are 8 T cell receptor beta chains derived from one specimen sequenced in a study of cytotoxic CD8 clonotypes in ibrutinib-treated CLL. Repertoires were generated with immunoSEQ multiplex PCR, while TCRdb's copy carries only in-frame clones and drops some. The sample carries about 85,000 clones, about four fifths recorded once. This material consisted of PBMCs, taken after 12 months of ibrutinib treatment. The receptors derive from a human donor with chronic lymphocytic leukemia.

This chain connects TRBV19 to TRBJ2-7, with D possibly being TRBD1 (6 bases). From germline, CDR1 is LNHDA and CDR2 SQIVND (reference sequence). V lost 5 bases and J 3 bases, leaving 11 bases between the germline ends. The CDR3 spans 13 residues. In DNA form, the CDR3 reads TGTGCCAGTAGTGTCCAGGGGATCTACGAGCAGTACTTC. This codes for CASSVQGIYEQYF.

The rearrangement uses TRBV5-1 and TRBJ2-6; D is ambiguous. The CDR3 is made up of 15 amino acids. V was shortened by 2 bases and J by 2 bases, with 8 bases between the two germline ends. Per the germline V gene, CDR1 is SGHRS and CDR2 is YFSETQ. CDR3 amino acids: CASSFGSAGANVLTF. CDR3 DNA sequence: TGCGCCAGCAGCTTCGGCAGCGCTGGGGCCAACGTCCTGACTTTC. Full variable domain (rest looked up from reference TRBV5-1 and TRBJ2-6): KAGVTQTPRYLIKTRGQQVTLSCSPISGHRSVSWYQQTPGQGLQFLFEYFSETQRNKGNFPGRFSGRQFSNSRSEMNVSTLELGDSALYLCASSFGSAGANVLTFGAGSRLTVL.

As DNA, the CDR3 is TGTGCCAGTAGCTCGACATATTCCTACGAGCAGTACTTC. Its protein is CASSSTYSYEQYF. J is TRBJ2-7 and V is TRBV19; D unresolved. CDR1 and CDR2 (germline): LNHDA, SQIVND (reference sequence). The CDR3 totals 13 residues. V was shortened by 6 bases and J by 1 base, with 10 bases between the two germline ends.

The V gene is TRBV18, the J gene TRBJ1-4, with D perhaps TRBD1 (6 bases). Germline V gene sequence: CDR1 KGHSH, CDR2 LQKENI. Trimming shortened V by 2 bases and J by 8 bases, and 18 bases separated the two germline ends. The CDR3 contains 16 residues. The CDR3 DNA reads as TGTGCCAGCTCACCAGCGGGGGGCCGACTGAGCGAAAAACTGTTTTTT. It codes for CASSPAGGRLSEKLFF.

The chain couples TRBV5-4 to TRBJ2-7; D gene uncertain. From germline, CDR1 is SGHNT and CDR2 YYREEE (reference sequence). The CDR3 sequence is 12 residues long. V shed 0 bases and J shed 3 bases, with 4 bases lying between them. DNA for the CDR3: TGTGCCAGCAGCTTGGTCGGCTACGAGCAGTACTTC. Amino acid sequence: CASSLVGYEQYF.

The chain couples TRBV7-3 to TRBJ2-4, with TRBD2 matching over 7 bases. The CDR3 has 13 amino acids. Germline V lookup: CDR1 SGHTA, CDR2 FQGTGA. Germline trimming cut 5 bases from V and 6 bases from J; bases unmatched to any gene: 4. CDR3 in amino acids: CASSLGEGNIQYF. The CDR3 bases are TGTGCCAGCAGCCTCGGGGAGGGAAACATTCAGTACTTC.

This chain connects TRBV7-9 to TRBJ2-2; D unclear. Trimming cost V 5 bases and J 6 bases, with 13 bases left between them. The germline gives CDR1 SEHNR, CDR2 FQNEAQ (reference sequence). This CDR3 is built from 14 residues. DNA for the CDR3: TGTGCCAGCAGCCCCCCGGGTTTGGCCGGGGAGCTGTTTTTT. Its translation: CASSPPGLAGELFF.

The rearrangement uses TRBV4-3 and TRBJ1-1, with a weak D call TRBD1 (5 bases). V gave up 1 base and J gave up 0 bases, with 15 bases separating them. From germline, CDR1 is LGHNA and CDR2 YSLEER. The CDR3 is 17 amino acids. CDR3 DNA sequence: TGCGCCAGCAGCCAAGGGGGGTGGGGCAGGATGAACACTGAAGCTTTCTTT. This translates into CASSQGGWGRMNTEAFF.